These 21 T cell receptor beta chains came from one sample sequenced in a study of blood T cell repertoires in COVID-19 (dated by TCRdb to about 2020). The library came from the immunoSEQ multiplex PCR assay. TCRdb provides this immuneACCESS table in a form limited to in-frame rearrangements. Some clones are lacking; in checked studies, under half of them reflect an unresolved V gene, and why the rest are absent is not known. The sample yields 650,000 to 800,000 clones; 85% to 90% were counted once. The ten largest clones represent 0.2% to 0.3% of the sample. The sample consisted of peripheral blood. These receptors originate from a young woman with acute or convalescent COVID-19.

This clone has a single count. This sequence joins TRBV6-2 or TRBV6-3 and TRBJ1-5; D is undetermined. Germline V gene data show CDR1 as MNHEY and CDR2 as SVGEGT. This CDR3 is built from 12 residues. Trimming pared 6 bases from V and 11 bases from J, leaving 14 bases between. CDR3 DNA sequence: TGTGCCAGCAGCAATGGCCCGGAGGCCCAGCATTTT. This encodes CASSNGPEAQHF.

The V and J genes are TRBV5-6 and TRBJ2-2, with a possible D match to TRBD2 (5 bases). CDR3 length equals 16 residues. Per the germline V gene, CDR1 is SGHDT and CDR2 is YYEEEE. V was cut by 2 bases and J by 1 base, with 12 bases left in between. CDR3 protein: CASSLGLRVNTGELFF. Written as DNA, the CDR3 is TGTGCCAGCAGCTTAGGACTCCGTGTGAACACCGGGGAGCTGTTTTTT. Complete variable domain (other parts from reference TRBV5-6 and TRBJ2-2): DAGVTQSPTHLIKTRGQQVTLRCSPKSGHDTVSWYQQALGQGPQFIFQYYEEEERQRGNFPDRFSGHQFPNYSSELNVNALLLGDSALYLCASSLGLRVNTGELFFGEGSRLTVL.

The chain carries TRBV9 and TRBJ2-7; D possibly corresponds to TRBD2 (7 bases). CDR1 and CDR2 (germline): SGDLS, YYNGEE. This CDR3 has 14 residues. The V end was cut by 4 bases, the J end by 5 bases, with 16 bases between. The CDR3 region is CASSRGGARDEQYF. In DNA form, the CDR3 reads TGTGCCAGCAGCCGTGGGGGGGCGAGGGACGAGCAGTACTTC.

The CDR3 loop is CASSLTGQRNQPQHF. CDR3 DNA sequence: TGTGCCAGCAGCTTAACCGGACAGAGGAATCAGCCCCAGCATTTT. This chain joins TRBV7-3 and TRBJ1-5; a weak D match, TRBD1 (6 bases). CDR1 and CDR2 (germline): SGHTA, FQGTGA. This CDR3 contains 15 residues. V lost 0 bases to trimming and J lost 4 bases, with 10 bases between them. Full variable domain (remainder filled in from reference TRBV7-3 and TRBJ1-5): GAGVSQTPSNKVTEKGKYVELRCDPISGHTALYWYRQSLGQGPEFLIYFQGTGAADDSGLPNDRFFAVRPEGSVSTLKIQRTERGDSAVYLCASSLTGQRNQPQHFGDGTRLSIL.

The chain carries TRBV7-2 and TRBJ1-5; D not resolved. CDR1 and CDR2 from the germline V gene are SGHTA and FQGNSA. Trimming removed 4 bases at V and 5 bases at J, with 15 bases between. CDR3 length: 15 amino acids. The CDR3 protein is CASSSEGTADQPQHF. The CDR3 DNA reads TGTGCCAGCAGCTCCGAGGGAACAGCCGATCAGCCCCAGCATTTT.

The CDR3 DNA is TGTGCCAGTAGTATCTCAGGGACAGGGGGCAGTGGCTACACCTTC. Its translation is CASSISGTGGSGYTF. The gene calls are TRBV19 and TRBJ1-2; the match to TRBD1 covers 12 bases. With V trimmed by 3 bases and J by 7 bases, 6 bases remained unmatched. The CDR3 length is 15 residues. Germline-derived CDR1 and CDR2 are LNHDA and SQIVND (reference sequence).

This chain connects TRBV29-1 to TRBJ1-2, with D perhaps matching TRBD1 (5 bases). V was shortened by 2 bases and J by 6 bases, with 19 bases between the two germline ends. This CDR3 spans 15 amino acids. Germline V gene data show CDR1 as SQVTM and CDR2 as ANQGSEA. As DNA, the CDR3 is TGCAGCGTTGAACGACCAAGGGGATCGTTTGATGGCTACACCTTC. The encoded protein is CSVERPRGSFDGYTF.

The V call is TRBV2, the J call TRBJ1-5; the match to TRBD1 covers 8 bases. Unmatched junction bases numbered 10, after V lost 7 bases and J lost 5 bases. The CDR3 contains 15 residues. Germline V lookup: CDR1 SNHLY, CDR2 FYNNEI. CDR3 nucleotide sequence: TGTGCCAGCACCCGGGACAGGTTTACGGATCAGCCCCAGCATTTT. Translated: CASTRDRFTDQPQHF.

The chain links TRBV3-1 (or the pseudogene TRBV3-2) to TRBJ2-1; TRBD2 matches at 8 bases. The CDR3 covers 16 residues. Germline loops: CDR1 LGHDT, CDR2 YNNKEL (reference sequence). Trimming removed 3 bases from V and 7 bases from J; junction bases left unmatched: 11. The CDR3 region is CASSQSGGAGKNEQFF. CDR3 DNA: TGTGCCAGCAGCCAGTCCGGGGGGGCCGGGAAGAATGAGCAGTTCTTC.

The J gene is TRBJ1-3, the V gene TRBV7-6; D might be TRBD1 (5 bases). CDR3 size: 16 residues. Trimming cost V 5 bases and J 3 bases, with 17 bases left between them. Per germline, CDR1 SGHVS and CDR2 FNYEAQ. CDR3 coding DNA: TGTGCCAGCAGCCGATCTGGGGACTTTGGTGGAAACACCATATATTTT. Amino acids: CASSRSGDFGGNTIYF.

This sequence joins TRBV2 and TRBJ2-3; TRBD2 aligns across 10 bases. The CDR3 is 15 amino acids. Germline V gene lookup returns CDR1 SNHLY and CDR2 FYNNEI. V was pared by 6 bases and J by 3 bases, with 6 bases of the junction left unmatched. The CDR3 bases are TGTGCCAGCAGACGACTAGCGGGTTGGACAGATACGCAGTATTTT. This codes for CASRRLAGWTDTQYF.

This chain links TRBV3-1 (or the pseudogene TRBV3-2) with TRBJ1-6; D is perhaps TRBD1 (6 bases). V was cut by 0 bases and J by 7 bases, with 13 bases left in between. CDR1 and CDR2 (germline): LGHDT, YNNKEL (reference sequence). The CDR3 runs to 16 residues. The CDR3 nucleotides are TGTGCCAGCAGCCAAGATGTGTCAGGGGAAAATTCACCCCTCCACTTT. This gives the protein CASSQDVSGENSPLHF.

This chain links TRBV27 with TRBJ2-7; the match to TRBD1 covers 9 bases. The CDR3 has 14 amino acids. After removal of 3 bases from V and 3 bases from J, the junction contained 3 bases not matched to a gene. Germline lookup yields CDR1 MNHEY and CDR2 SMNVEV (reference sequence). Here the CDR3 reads CASSFADRGYEQYF. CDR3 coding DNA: TGTGCCAGCAGTTTTGCGGACAGGGGCTACGAGCAGTACTTC.

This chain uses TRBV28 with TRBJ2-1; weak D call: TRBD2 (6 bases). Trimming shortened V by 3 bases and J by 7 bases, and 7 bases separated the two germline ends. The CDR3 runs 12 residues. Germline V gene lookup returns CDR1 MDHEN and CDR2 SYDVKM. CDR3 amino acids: CASSLGRNEQFF. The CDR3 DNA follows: TGTGCCAGCAGTTTGGGGAGGAATGAGCAGTTCTTC.

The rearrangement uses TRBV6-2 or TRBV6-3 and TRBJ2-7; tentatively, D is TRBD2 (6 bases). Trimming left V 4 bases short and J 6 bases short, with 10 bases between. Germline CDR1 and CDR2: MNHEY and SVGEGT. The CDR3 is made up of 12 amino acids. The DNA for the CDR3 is TGTGCCAGCAGTTCGCGGGGAGGCGAGCAGTACTTC. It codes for CASSSRGGEQYF.

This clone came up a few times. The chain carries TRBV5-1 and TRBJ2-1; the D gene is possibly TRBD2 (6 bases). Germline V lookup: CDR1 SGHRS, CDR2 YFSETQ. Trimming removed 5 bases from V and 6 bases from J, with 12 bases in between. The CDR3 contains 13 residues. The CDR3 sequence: CASRSSGVNEQFF. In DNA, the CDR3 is TGCGCCAGCAGATCGTCGGGGGTCAATGAGCAGTTCTTC.

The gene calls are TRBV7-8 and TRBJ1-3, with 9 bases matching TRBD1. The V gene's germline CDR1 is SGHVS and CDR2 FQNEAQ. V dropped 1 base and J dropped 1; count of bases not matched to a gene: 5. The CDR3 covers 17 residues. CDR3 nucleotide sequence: TGTGCCAGCAGCTTAGGGATCGACAGGGGGTCTGGAAACACCATATATTTT. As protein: CASSLGIDRGSGNTIYF.

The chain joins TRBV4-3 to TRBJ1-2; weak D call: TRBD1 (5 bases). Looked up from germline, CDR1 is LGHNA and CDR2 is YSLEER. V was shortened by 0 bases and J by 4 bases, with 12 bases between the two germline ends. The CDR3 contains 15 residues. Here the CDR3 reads CASSQDLRVSYGYTF. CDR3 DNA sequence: TGCGCCAGCAGCCAAGACCTCAGGGTGTCCTATGGCTACACCTTC.

The CDR3 sequence: CASSPSGATNEKLFF. The CDR3 DNA is TGCGCCAGCAGCCCGTCAGGGGCAACTAATGAAAAACTGTTTTTT. The V gene is TRBV4-3, the J gene TRBJ1-4; a weak D match, TRBD1 (6 bases). The CDR3 sequence is 15 residues long. Germline V gives CDR1 LGHNA, CDR2 YSLEER. Trimming shortened V by 4 bases and J by 0 bases, and 9 bases separated the two germline ends.

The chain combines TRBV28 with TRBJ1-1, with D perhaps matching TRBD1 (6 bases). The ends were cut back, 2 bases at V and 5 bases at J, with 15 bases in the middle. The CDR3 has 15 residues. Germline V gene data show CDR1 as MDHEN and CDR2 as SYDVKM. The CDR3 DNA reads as TGTGCCAGCAGTTTAGGGAGAGGGGGACGAACTGAAGCTTTCTTT. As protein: CASSLGRGGRTEAFF.

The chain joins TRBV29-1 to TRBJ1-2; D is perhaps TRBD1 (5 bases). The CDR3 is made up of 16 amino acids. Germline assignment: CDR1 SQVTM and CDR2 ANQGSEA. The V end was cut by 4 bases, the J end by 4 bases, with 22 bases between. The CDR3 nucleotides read TGCAGCGTTGTAGGTGGGGGGTCGTCGGGAGGCTATGGCTACACCTTC. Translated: CSVVGGGSSGGYGYTF.